This entry lists 13 T cell receptor gamma chains sequenced from one sample in a study of gamma-delta T cells after stem cell transplantation. TCRdb reprocessed the RT-PCR reads using CATT. The sample lists 3,000 to 4,500 gamma-chain clones; nearly 5% were seen once. The sequencing input was gamma-delta T cells. The receptor set was obtained from a human donor. It is not recorded whose cells these are; they may come from a transplant donor.

This clone came up a few times. V gene TRGV4 combines with J gene TRGJ1 or TRGJ2. CDR1 is EGSTGY and CDR2 is YDSYTSSV in the germline V gene. The CDR3 has 14 residues. The J segment lost 0 bases and the V segment lost 2 bases, leaving 4 bases of the junction unmatched. CDR3 DNA sequence: TGTGCCACCTGGGATGCCCAGAATTATTATAAGAAACTCTTT. Its translation is CATWDAQNYYKKLF.

This clone has a handful of counts. One base away lies a much larger clone, so this may be a sequencing read error. The chain uses TRGV2 and TRGJ1 or TRGJ2. Per the germline V gene, CDR1 is EGSNGY and CDR2 is YDSYNSKV. The CDR3 extends over 12 amino acids. DNA of the CDR3: TGTGCCACCTGGGGCGGGCCAAGGGAGAAACTCTTT. It is translated as CATWGGPREKLF.

This clone was observed a few times. One end of the junction is discordant with germline, which a read error may explain. This chain uses TRGV8 with TRGJ1 or TRGJ2. The CDR3 spans 12 residues. Germline lookup yields CDR1 VENAVY and CDR2 YDSYNSRV. CDR3 region: CAAWNCHYKKLF. DNA of the CDR3: TGTGCCGCCTGGAATTGTCATTATAAGAAACTCTTT.

Turning to this clone: This probably arose from a read error, given a far larger clone one base away. The rearrangement uses TRGV3 and TRGJ1 or TRGJ2. The CDR3 is made up of 15 amino acids. Germline lookup yields CDR1 VTNTFY and CDR2 YDVSTARD (reference sequence). The chain's CDR3 is CATRDRLSNYYKKLF. For the CDR3, the DNA is TGTGCCACCCGGGACAGACTCTCGAATTATTATAAGAAACTCTTT.

Only a few counts were recorded for this clone. This DNA's translation and the protein TCRdb lists, from a much larger clone, do not match at residue 6, likely due to a read error; the protein shown is translated from the DNA. The rearrangement joins TRGV3 to TRGJ1 or TRGJ2. There are 16 residues in the CDR3. Germline trimming cut 2 bases from V and 3 bases from J; bases unmatched to any gene: 13. Germline CDR1 and CDR2: VTNTFY and YDVSTARD (reference sequence). The CDR3 reads CATWDKPLSGYYKKLF. The CDR3 DNA is TGTGCCACCTGGGACAAGCCGTTGTCTGGTTATTATAAGAAACTCTTT.

This clone was seen a handful of times. The sample has other DNA sequences that encode this CDR3 too. The chain employs TRGV9 and TRGJP. Per germline, CDR1 GITISATS and CDR2 ISYDGTV (reference sequence). V shed 1 base and J 7 bases; nucleotides not matched to a gene: 4. The CDR3 is made up of 16 amino acids. CDR3 DNA sequence: TGTGCCTTGTGGGAGGTAACGGAGTTGGGCAAAAAAATCAAGGTATTT. Translating it yields CALWEVTELGKKIKVF.

As regards this clone: Within the sample, other DNA sequences also encode this same CDR3. The gene calls are TRGV9 and TRGJ1 or TRGJ2. The ends lost 5 bases at V and 6 bases at J; junction bases unmatched: 4. This CDR3 comprises 11 residues. Germline V gene lookup returns CDR1 GITISATS and CDR2 ISYDGTV (reference sequence). The CDR3 protein is CALWVGYKKLF. CDR3 coding DNA: TGTGCCTTGTGGGTAGGTTATAAGAAACTCTTT.

The chain uses TRGV4 and TRGJ1 or TRGJ2. The CDR3 runs to 14 residues. Trimming cost V 2 bases and J 6 bases; bases outside gene matches: 10. Germline CDR1 EGSTGY, CDR2 YDSYTSSV. The CDR3 here is CATWDEVEGYKKLF. As DNA, the CDR3 is TGTGCCACCTGGGATGAGGTGGAGGGTTATAAGAAACTCTTT.

This clone is classed as medium-sized. The chain recombines TRGV9 with TRGJ1 or TRGJ2. Trimming at V came to 2 bases and at J to 3 bases, leaving 4 bases not matched to a gene. There are 13 residues in the CDR3. The germline V gene encodes CDR1 GITISATS and CDR2 ISYDGTV (reference sequence). CDR3 in amino acids: CALWEGIYYKKLF. CDR3 nucleotide sequence: TGTGCCTTGTGGGAGGGGATTTATTATAAGAAACTCTTT.

This clone was seen a handful of times. The chain is built from TRGV9 and TRGJP. Germline lookup yields CDR1 GITISATS and CDR2 ISYDGTV (reference sequence). The CDR3 extends over 16 amino acids. The junction had 3 bases not matched to a gene; V was cut back by 3 bases and J by 4 bases. CDR3 residues: CALWEHQELGKKIKVF. As DNA, the CDR3 is TGTGCCTTGTGGGAGCACCAAGAGTTGGGCAAAAAAATCAAGGTATTT.

In this sample, this clone turned up a few times. CDR3 DNA: TGTGCCACCTGGGATGTCGATACCACTGGTTGGTTCAAGATATTT. Translated, it gives CATWDVDTTGWFKIF. The chain combines TRGV4 with TRGJP1. V shed 2 bases, J shed 0 bases, and the junction held 3 bases outside the gene matches. The germline V gene encodes CDR1 EGSTGY and CDR2 YDSYTSSV. The length of the CDR3 is 15 residues.

The chain links TRGV2 to TRGJ1 or TRGJ2. CDR1 EGSNGY and CDR2 YDSYNSKV come from the germline V gene. J was trimmed by 6 bases and V by 5 bases; bases with no gene match: 7. This CDR3 is 12 amino acids long. CDR3 in DNA: TGTGCCACCTGGGCGGACGGTTATAAGAAACTCTTT. Amino acids: CATWADGYKKLF.

In its sample, this clone was seen a few times. V is TRGV9 and J is TRGJ1 or TRGJ2. This CDR3 is built from 15 residues. V shed 0 bases, J shed 6 bases, and the junction held 11 bases outside the gene matches. In germline, CDR1 is GITISATS, CDR2 ISYDGTV (reference sequence). CDR3 in DNA: TGTGCCTTGTGGGAGGTGCGGGCGTCCCCTTATAAGAAACTCTTT. Translating gives CALWEVRASPYKKLF.